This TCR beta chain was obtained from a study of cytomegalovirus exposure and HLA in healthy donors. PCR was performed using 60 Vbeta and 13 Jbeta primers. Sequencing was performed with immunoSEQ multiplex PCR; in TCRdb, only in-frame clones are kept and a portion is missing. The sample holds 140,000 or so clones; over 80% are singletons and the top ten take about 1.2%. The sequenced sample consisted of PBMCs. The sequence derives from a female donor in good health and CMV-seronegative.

CDR3 region: CASSKDKSYEKLFF. CDR3 bases: TGCGCCAGCTCGAAGGACAAGTCTTATGAAAAACTGTTTTTT. The rearrangement joins TRBV5-1 to TRBJ1-4; D is perhaps TRBD1 (5 bases). The V gene's germline CDR1 is SGHRS and CDR2 YFSETQ. CDR3 length: 14 amino acids. With 7 bases removed from V and 6 bases from J, the gap between germline ends came to 16 bases.